This T cell receptor (beta chain) comes out of a study of T-cell reconstitution after alpha-beta-depleted transplantation in children. Germline CDR1 and CDR2: SQVTM and ANQGSEA. With 8 bases removed from V and 4 bases from J, the gap between germline ends came to 8 bases. This CDR3 comprises 10 residues. This clonotype has only one observation. With a much larger clone just one base away, this may be a read error. The library targeted TCRbeta and was prepared with unique molecular identifiers. Via MiXCR, TCRdb re-called the PCR reads, giving one row per CDR3 protein. The table has approximately 350,000 distinct CDR3 sequences, around a tenth seen once.

The origin of this receptor is a human donor who donated a stem cell graft to a child with acute lymphoblastic leukemia. This chain uses TRBV29-1 with TRBJ2-5, with D perhaps assigned TRBD1 or TRBD2 (5 bases each). The sample in question was PBMCs from the stem cell graft donor, obtained from the stem cell graft. CDR3 coding DNA: TGCAGCTTTGGGGGAGAGACCCAGTACTTC. As protein: CSFGGETQYF. Combining the CDR3 with reference TRBV29-1 and TRBJ2-5 gives the whole variable domain SAVISQKPSRDICQRGTSLTIQCQVDSQVTMMFWYRQQPGQSLTLIATANQGSEATYESGFVIDKFPISRPNLTFSTLTVSNMSPEDSSIYLCSFGGETQYFGPGTRLLVL.